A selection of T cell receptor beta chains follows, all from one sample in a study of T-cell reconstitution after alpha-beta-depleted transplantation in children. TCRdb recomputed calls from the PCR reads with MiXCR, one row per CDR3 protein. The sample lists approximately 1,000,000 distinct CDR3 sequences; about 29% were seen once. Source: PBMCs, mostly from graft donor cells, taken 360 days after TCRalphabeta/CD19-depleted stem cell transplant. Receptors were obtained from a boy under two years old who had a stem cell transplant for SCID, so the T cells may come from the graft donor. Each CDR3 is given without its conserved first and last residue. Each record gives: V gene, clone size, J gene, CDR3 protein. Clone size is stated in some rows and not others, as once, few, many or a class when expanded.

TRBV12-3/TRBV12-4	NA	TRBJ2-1	ASGLGGGEQF
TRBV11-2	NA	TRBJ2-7	ASSLSLGHEQY
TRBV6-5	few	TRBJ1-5	ASSSTGTANQPQH
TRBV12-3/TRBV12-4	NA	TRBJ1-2	ASSLGQEGYT
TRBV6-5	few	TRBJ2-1	ASSYFRRAAPNSYNEQF
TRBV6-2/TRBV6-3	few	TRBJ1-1	ASSYSRSVGIPAMNTEAF
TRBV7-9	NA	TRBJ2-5	ASGEGQFYQETQY
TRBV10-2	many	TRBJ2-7	ASSDPGQGSYEQY
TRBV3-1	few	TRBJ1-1	ASSQGVPNTEAF
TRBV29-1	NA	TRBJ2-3	SVAWGAWTDTQY
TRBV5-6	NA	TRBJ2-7	ASSPTTGPTFYEQY
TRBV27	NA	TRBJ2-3	ASSLAAWALVGGTDTQY
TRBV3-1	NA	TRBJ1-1	ASSQRQGMNTEAF
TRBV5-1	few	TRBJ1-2	ASSRRTGGLGNYGYT
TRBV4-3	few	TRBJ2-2	ASSQAFGDTGELF
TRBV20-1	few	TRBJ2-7	SAGPSGRSSYEQY
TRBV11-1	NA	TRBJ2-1	ASSLVTVGPGSYNEQF
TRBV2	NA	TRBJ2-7	ASRPGWTGTYEQY
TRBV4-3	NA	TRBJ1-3	ASSHRPNFSGNTIY
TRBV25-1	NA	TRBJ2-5	ASSEWGSSQETQY
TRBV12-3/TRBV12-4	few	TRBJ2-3	ASRTDTDTQY
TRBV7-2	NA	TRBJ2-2	ASSRRSSGEAGELF
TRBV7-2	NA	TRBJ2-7	ASSLAAPGRGYEQY
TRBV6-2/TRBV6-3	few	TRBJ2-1	ASSYWLPVNEQF
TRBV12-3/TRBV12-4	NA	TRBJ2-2	ASSTQGNTGELF
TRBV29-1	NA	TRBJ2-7	SVVPSGGPPYEQY
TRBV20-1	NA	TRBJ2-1	SARPTQDNEQF
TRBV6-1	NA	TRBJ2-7	ASSEGIAKGTYEQY
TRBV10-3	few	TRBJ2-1	AISETRGTSYNEQF
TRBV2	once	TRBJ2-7	ASSEAVGGYEQY
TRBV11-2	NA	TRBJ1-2	ASSLKVGDSINYGYT
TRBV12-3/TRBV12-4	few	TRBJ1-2	ASNRSGPRANYGYT
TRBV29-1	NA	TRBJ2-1	SVVGVGPPSYNEQF
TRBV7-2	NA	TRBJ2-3	ASSLVRGGTLDTQY
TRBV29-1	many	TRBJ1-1	SVVRGVRTEAF
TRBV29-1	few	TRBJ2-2	SVARLAGGRSGELF
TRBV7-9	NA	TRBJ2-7	ASSPPGTEQY
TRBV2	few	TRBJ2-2	ASRVQVLNTGELF
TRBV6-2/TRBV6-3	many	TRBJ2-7	ASSSRDRVRQGPIEQY
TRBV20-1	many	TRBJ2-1	SASATRANEQF
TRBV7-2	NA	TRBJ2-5	ASSPKRQGETQY
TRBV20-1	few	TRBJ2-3	SAWDWRGADTQY
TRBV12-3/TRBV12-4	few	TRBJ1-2	ASSFEDNYGYT
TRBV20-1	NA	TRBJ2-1	SARVLADYNEQF
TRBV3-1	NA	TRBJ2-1	ASSQEGLGVEQF
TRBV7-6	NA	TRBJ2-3	AVGRGGPDTQY
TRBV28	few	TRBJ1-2	ATSGGGYGYT
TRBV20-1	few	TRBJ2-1	SARFLAGGNYNEQF
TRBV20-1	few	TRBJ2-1	SARDGAGTVYNEQF
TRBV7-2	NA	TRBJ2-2	ASSFTGSFRTGELF
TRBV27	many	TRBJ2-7	ASSLEGRRSFPAWEQY
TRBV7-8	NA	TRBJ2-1	ASSSFEAGSDEQF